This TCR beta chain was profiled in a study of blood T cells in healthy people across ages. The overall study: The capture of about one barcoded beta molecule per two T cells was achieved by template switching. Overall study findings and caveats: In the absence of known donor CMV status, changes in expanded clonotypes were possibly confounded. Diversity was estimated from one million T cells, and these estimates were considered underestimates. Significant beta diversity loss was already apparent by age approximately 36, declining roughly linearly.

CDR3 length equals 13 residues. Germline CDR1 reads SGHKS; CDR2 reads YYEKEE (reference sequence). A second PCR, run for roughly 7 to 12 cycles, used a sample-barcoded 5' primer plus a J-beta primer mix. TCRdb reprocessed the 5' RACE reads with MiXCR, giving one entry per CDR3 protein. The data show over a million distinct CDR3 sequences, roughly 60% seen once. Comments on this clonotype: Antigen unknown.

The origin of this receptor is a young man in good health. Sequencing was carried out using blood. The J gene is TRBJ2-4, the V gene TRBV5-5; 7 bases are a match to TRBD1. The end of the DNA is better explained by TRBJ2-7, so the J call may be wrong. For the CDR3, the DNA is TGTGCCAGCAGCACGGGACAGACTTACGAGCAGTACTTC. This gives the protein CASSTGQTYEQYF.